These T cell receptor beta chains were read from a single sample in a study of long-term antiretroviral therapy in people with HIV. TCRdb's table, derived via immunoSEQ multiplex PCR, lists solely in-frame clones and lacks some. The sample lists 20,000 to 30,000 clones, around 86% occurring once. The sequencing used unsorted PBMCs, collected 1.2 years after starting antiretroviral therapy. Receptors originate from a man aged 50 to 59 with HIV. The CDR3 runs from the conserved cysteine through the conserved F or W. The D gene is left open where the match is weak. Only some rows state a clone size, as once, few, many or a class for expanded clones.

clone_size	d_call	v_call	j_call	cdr3_aa	cdr3_nt
NA	NA	TRBV6-4	TRBJ2-2	CASSDSSLGTGELFF	TGTGCCAGCAGTGACTCCAGCTTAGGCACCGGGGAGCTGTTTTTT
NA	NA	TRBV10-1	TRBJ2-2	CASGSRGEDVKENTGELFF	TGCGCCAGCGGGTCTCGGGGTGAAGACGTAAAAGAGAACACCGGGGAGCTGTTTTTT
NA	NA	TRBV30	TRBJ2-2	CAWSTGLARTGELFF	TGTGCCTGGAGTACAGGGCTAGCACGCACCGGGGAGCTGTTTTTT
NA	NA	TRBV15	TRBJ1-6	CATSTRLSGTPNSPLHF	TGTGCCACCAGCACCCGATTGTCGGGTACCCCGAATTCACCCCTCCACTTT
NA	TRBD2	TRBV28	TRBJ2-7	CASSRSGGSYEQYF	TGTGCCAGCAGTCGGAGCGGGGGGTCCTACGAGCAGTACTTC
NA	NA	TRBV4-3	TRBJ2-3	CASSVNRGTDTQYF	TGCGCCAGCAGTGTCAACCGGGGGACAGATACGCAGTATTTT
NA	TRBD1	TRBV28	TRBJ2-5	CASSLWGDREGPETQYF	TGTGCCAGCAGTTTATGGGGGGACAGGGAGGGTCCAGAGACCCAGTACTTC
NA	TRBD1	TRBV28	TRBJ2-7	CASKLRGGQGSYEQYF	TGTGCCAGCAAGTTACGGGGCGGACAGGGTTCCTACGAGCAGTACTTC
NA	TRBD1	TRBV7-2	TRBJ2-1	CASTPRTGVNEQFF	TGTGCCAGCACCCCCCGTACAGGGGTGAATGAGCAGTTCTTC
NA	NA	TRBV5-1	TRBJ1-2	CASSLDKNYGYTF	TGCGCCAGCAGCTTGGACAAGAACTATGGCTACACCTTC
NA	TRBD2	TRBV7-9	TRBJ2-7	CASSGTGGTSGEEQYF	TGTGCCAGCAGCGGGACCGGGGGGACTAGCGGGGAGGAGCAGTACTTC
NA	NA	TRBV20-1	TRBJ1-1	CSARDEGAFF	TGCAGTGCTAGAGACGAGGGGGCTTTCTTT
once	NA	TRBV4-1	TRBJ2-1	CASSRPRLASHRNMNEQFF	TGCGCCAGCAGCCGGCCGAGGCTAGCGTCCCACAGAAACATGAATGAGCAGTTCTTC
NA	NA	TRBV6-5	TRBJ1-6	CASSTTLSDNSPLHF	TGTGCCAGCAGCACAACACTTTCTGATAATTCACCCCTCCACTTT
NA	NA	TRBV13	TRBJ1-1	CASSLSGHLNTEAFF	TGTGCCAGCAGCTTATCGGGACACCTGAACACTGAAGCTTTCTTT
NA	TRBD1	TRBV5-6	TRBJ2-7	CASSLGTGGSQYF	TGTGCCAGCAGCTTGGGGACAGGGGGCTCCCAGTACTTC
NA	NA	TRBV11-2	TRBJ2-3	CASSGRGRGDTQYF	TGTGCCAGCAGCGGTCGGGGGAGAGGAGATACGCAGTATTTT
NA	TRBD1	TRBV28	TRBJ1-1	CASTYPDRGEAFF	TGTGCCAGCACCTACCCGGACAGGGGGGAAGCTTTCTTT
NA	TRBD1	TRBV7-8	TRBJ2-1	CASSVRDRAYNEQFF	TGTGCCAGCAGCGTCCGGGACAGGGCCTACAATGAGCAGTTCTTC
NA	TRBD1	TRBV5-1	TRBJ2-5	CASSLGGRQETQYF	TGCGCCAGCAGCTTAGGGGGCCGCCAAGAGACCCAGTACTTC
NA	NA	TRBV7-2	TRBJ2-1	CASSLAQGIYEQFF	TGTGCCAGCAGCTTAGCCCAGGGGATCTATGAGCAGTTCTTC
NA	TRBD1	TRBV6-5	TRBJ1-6	CASSYRADRGNSPLHF	TGTGCCAGCAGTTACCGTGCGGACAGGGGCAATTCACCCCTCCACTTT
NA	NA	TRBV7-9	TRBJ2-7	CASSPTVVNEQYF	TGTGCCAGCAGCCCTACCGTGGTAAACGAGCAGTACTTC
NA	NA	TRBV18	TRBJ2-5	CASSTQRVGKETQYF	TGTGCCAGCTCAACCCAGAGGGTGGGGAAAGAGACCCAGTACTTC
NA	TRBD1	TRBV6-4	TRBJ1-1	CASNKQGSTEAFF	TGTGCCAGCAATAAACAGGGGAGCACTGAAGCTTTCTTT
NA	NA	TRBV6-6	TRBJ1-2	CASSFEGVGGYTF	TGTGCCAGCAGTTTCGAGGGAGTTGGTGGCTACACCTTC
NA	TRBD1	TRBV28	TRBJ2-7	CASSLWDRGPYEQYF	TGTGCCAGCAGTTTATGGGACAGGGGCCCCTACGAGCAGTACTTC
NA	NA	TRBV9	TRBJ2-6	CASSVLGSGANVLTF	TGTGCCAGCAGCGTCCTCGGCTCTGGGGCCAACGTCCTGACTTTC
NA	NA	TRBV7-9	TRBJ2-7	CANHPERGRGEQYF	TGTGCCAACCACCCTGAGAGGGGAAGAGGCGAGCAGTACTTC
NA	TRBD2	TRBV4-1	TRBJ2-5	CASSRLAGGQETQYF	TGCGCCAGCAGCCGATTAGCGGGGGGCCAAGAGACCCAGTACTTC
once	TRBD2	TRBV18	TRBJ2-5	CASSLYSGLDVQTQYF	TGTGCCAGCTCACTTTACTCGGGACTAGATGTGCAGACCCAGTACTTC
NA	TRBD1	TRBV4-1	TRBJ1-1	CASSQGGTVMNTEAFF	TGCGCCAGCAGCCAAGGAGGGACAGTAATGAACACTGAAGCTTTCTTT
NA	TRBD2	TRBV7-3	TRBJ2-2	CASSLTSRLAGAGELFF	TGTGCCAGCAGCTTAACGTCGAGACTAGCGGGTGCCGGGGAGCTGTTTTTT
NA	NA	TRBV4-1	TRBJ1-2	CASSQEQRANYGYTF	TGCGCCAGCAGCCAAGAACAGAGAGCTAACTATGGCTACACCTTC
NA	NA	TRBV19	TRBJ2-2	CASSIWVRAAGELFF	TGTGCCAGTAGTATATGGGTCAGGGCGGCCGGGGAGCTGTTTTTT
NA	TRBD1	TRBV2	TRBJ1-2	CASRVQGANYGYTF	TGTGCCAGTCGCGTCCAGGGGGCGAACTATGGCTACACCTTC
NA	NA	TRBV7-2	TRBJ1-1	CASSLDGGHTEAFF	TGTGCCAGCAGCTTAGATGGGGGGCACACTGAAGCTTTCTTT
NA	NA	TRBV29-1	TRBJ1-1	CSVEDRQWAFF	TGCAGCGTTGAAGATAGGCAGTGGGCTTTCTTT
NA	TRBD1	TRBV28	TRBJ1-6	CASSPKIRAGQGNSPLHF	TGTGCCAGCAGTCCTAAGATTAGGGCGGGACAGGGAAATTCACCCCTCCACTTT
NA	NA	TRBV29-1	TRBJ2-3	CSVDPSTDTQYF	TGCAGCGTTGATCCCAGCACAGATACGCAGTATTTT
NA	NA	TRBV9	TRBJ1-1	CASSVVGGSTEAFF	TGTGCCAGCAGCGTAGTAGGAGGGTCCACTGAAGCTTTCTTT
NA	NA	TRBV2	TRBJ2-3	CASISGPTDTQYF	TGTGCCAGCATTAGCGGCCCCACTGATACGCAGTATTTT
NA	NA	TRBV15	TRBJ1-2	CATSTIQGSDYGYTF	TGTGCCACCAGCACTATACAGGGATCAGACTATGGCTACACCTTC